The entry below gives a single TCR beta chain sequence along with its context. CDR1 is SGHRS and CDR2 is YFSETQ in the germline V gene. Germline trimming cut 4 bases from V and 4 bases from J; bases unmatched to any gene: 9. The CDR3 is 15 residues long. The record originates from a study of blood T cell repertoires in COVID-19. As originally analysed: Amplification of reference gene primers was used by the study to estimate nucleated cell counts. Sequenced by immunoSEQ multiplex PCR; TCRdb stores in-frame clones only, minus some. Clonal size and the V and J genes are those of that table, whereas D and trimming came from the DNA. The data show around 78,000 clones, with about 87% seen just once and about 5.3% held by the top ten.

This rearrangement joins TRBV5-1 to TRBJ1-1, with TRBD1 matching 8 bases. The sequencing input was peripheral blood. The receptor was derived from a man aged 50-60 years with active COVID-19. The DNA for the CDR3 is TGCGCCAGCAGCACCCCGACAGGGGCGGCCACTGAAGCTTTCTTT. Its protein is CASSTPTGAATEAFF.